These 13 T cell receptor beta chains were all obtained from the same sample, sequenced in a study of blood T cells in healthy people across ages. Next came a second PCR, run for roughly 7 to 12 cycles, which used a sample-barcoded 5' primer along with a J-beta primer mix. TCRdb re-derived calls from the 5' RACE reads in MiXCR, one entry per CDR3 protein. Among fewer than 950,000 distinct CDR3 sequences listed, about 36% were seen once. Sequencing was carried out using blood. All receptors derive from a man younger than 35 in good health.

The table lists this clonotype with many counts. The chain is built from TRBV10-3 and TRBJ2-3; D may be TRBD1 (6 bases). This CDR3 region has 14 residues. Germline V gene lookup returns CDR1 ENHRY and CDR2 SYGVKD. Trimming cost V 10 bases and J 4 bases, with 18 bases left between them. Written as DNA, the CDR3 is TGTGCCACTCAGGGAACAGGGTGGGCAGATACGCAGTATTTT. Protein product: CATQGTGWADTQYF.

This rearrangement joins TRBV4-3 to TRBJ1-5, with no clear D. Looked up from germline, CDR1 is LGHNA and CDR2 is YSLEER. This CDR3 is built from 16 residues. The ends were cut back, 0 bases at V and 7 bases at J, with 16 bases in the middle. In nucleotides, the CDR3 is TGCGCCAGCAGCCAAGATTTAGGGTCCGGGTTCCAGCCCCAGCATTTT. It encodes CASSQDLGSGFQPQHF.

The sample holds a few counts of this clonotype. The rearrangement links TRBV6-1 to TRBJ1-2; the match to TRBD1 covers 7 bases. Germline CDR1 and CDR2: MNHNS and SASEGT. Trimming took 1 base from V and 4 from J; bases not matched to a gene: 0. The CDR3 is 13 residues long. CDR3 coding DNA: TGTGCCAGCAGTGAAGACAGGGGCTATGGCTACACCTTC. Translating gives CASSEDRGYGYTF.

With regard to this clonotype: This may be a read error, as it is one base from a much larger clone. This rearrangement joins TRBV14 to TRBJ2-1; no firm D call. Judging by the DNA end, TRBJ2-7 fits better; the J call may be wrong. CDR1 SGHDN and CDR2 FVKESK come from the germline V gene. The CDR3 loop spans 13 amino acids. Here the CDR3 DNA reads TGTGCCAGCAGCCAGCAGTTCCACAATGAGCAGTACTTC. Translation gives CASSQQFHNEQYF.

J is TRBJ2-1 and V is TRBV20-1, with D maybe TRBD1 (5 bases). This CDR3 has 13 residues. Germline CDR1 reads DFQATT; CDR2 reads SNEGSKA (reference sequence). Trimming pared 8 bases from V and 2 bases from J, leaving 13 bases between. The CDR3 protein is CSCVGPTYNEQFF. CDR3 sequence (DNA): TGCAGTTGTGTGGGGCCTACCTACAATGAGCAGTTCTTC.

This clonotype was recorded a few times. The gene calls are TRBV2 and TRBJ2-1, with 10 nucleotides matching TRBD2. Germline trimming cut 6 bases from V and 2 bases from J; bases unmatched to any gene: 7. CDR1 SNHLY and CDR2 FYNNEI come from the germline V gene. The CDR3 is 16 residues long. As DNA, the CDR3 is TGTGCCAGCAGACCCACTAGCGGGGTCGCCTACAATGAGCAGTTCTTC. It is translated as CASRPTSGVAYNEQFF.

In its sample, this clonotype was seen a few times. The genes are TRBV20-1 and TRBJ2-1; 7 bases are a match to TRBD2. The CDR3 is made up of 16 amino acids. Germline V CDR1 and CDR2: DFQATT, SNEGSKA (reference sequence). V lost 0 bases, J lost 7 bases, and 12 bases stayed unmatched. The CDR3 sequence is CSAREVGGNLRNEQFF. In DNA, the CDR3 is TGCAGTGCTAGAGAAGTGGGAGGGAACCTTCGGAATGAGCAGTTCTTC.

This chain joins TRBV3-1 and TRBJ2-1; D is uncertain. Gene TRBJ2-7 matches the end of the DNA better, so the J call may be wrong. This CDR3 has 14 residues. CDR1 and CDR2 from the germline V gene are LGHDT and YNNKEL (reference sequence). The CDR3 spells CASSQDFPYNEQYF. In DNA form, the CDR3 reads TGTGCCAGCAGCCAAGATTTTCCCTACAATGAGCAGTACTTC.

This clonotype was detected a few times. The rearrangement joins TRBV6-6 to TRBJ2-3, with TRBD1 matching over 9 bases. This CDR3 is built from 17 residues. Germline V lookup: CDR1 MNHNY, CDR2 SVGAGI (reference sequence). V gave up 5 bases and J gave up 6 bases; unmatched junction bases: 15. For the CDR3, the DNA is TGTGCCAGCAGTACACAGGGGGCAGGTCTGTCAGTGGATACGCAGTATTTT. This gives the protein CASSTQGAGLSVDTQYF.

This clonotype was recorded a few times. The junction does not match germline at one end; this may be a read error. V and J are TRBV7-6 and TRBJ1-1; D uncertain. This CDR3 region has 14 residues. CDR1 and CDR2 from the germline V gene are SGHVS and FNYEAQ. Here the CDR3 reads CASSLETGNPEAFF. CDR3 nucleotide sequence: TGTGCCAGCAGCTTAGAGACCGGGAACCCTGAAGCTTTCTTT.

As for this clonotype: This may stem from a read error, because a much larger clone lies one nucleotide away. The rearrangement uses TRBV27 and TRBJ1-2; D not resolved. The germline CDR1 and CDR2 sequences are MNHEY and SMNVEV (reference sequence). V was clipped by 3 bases and J by 5 bases, with 4 bases between them. The CDR3 has 11 residues. The CDR3 region has the DNA TGTGCCAGCAGTTTTACTTATGGCTACACCTTC. Amino acids: CASSFTYGYTF.

As regards this clonotype: One end of the junction does not line up with germline, which may come from a read error. The genes are TRBV12-3 or TRBV12-4 and TRBJ1-4; 10 positions agree with TRBD1. The CDR3 has 15 amino acids. The CDR3 here is CASTLLRDRGEKLFF. For the CDR3, the DNA is TGTGCCAGCACTTTACTCCGGGACAGGGGTGAAAAACTGTTTTTT.

The genes are TRBV27 and TRBJ1-2; no definite D call. Germline loops: CDR1 MNHEY, CDR2 SMNVEV (reference sequence). CDR3 size: 15 residues. V lost 7 bases and J 7 bases, leaving 22 bases between the germline ends. For the CDR3, the DNA is TGTGCCAGCATGGGAAGGGCGAAAGAATTCTGTGGCTACACCTTC. This sequence encodes CASMGRAKEFCGYTF.